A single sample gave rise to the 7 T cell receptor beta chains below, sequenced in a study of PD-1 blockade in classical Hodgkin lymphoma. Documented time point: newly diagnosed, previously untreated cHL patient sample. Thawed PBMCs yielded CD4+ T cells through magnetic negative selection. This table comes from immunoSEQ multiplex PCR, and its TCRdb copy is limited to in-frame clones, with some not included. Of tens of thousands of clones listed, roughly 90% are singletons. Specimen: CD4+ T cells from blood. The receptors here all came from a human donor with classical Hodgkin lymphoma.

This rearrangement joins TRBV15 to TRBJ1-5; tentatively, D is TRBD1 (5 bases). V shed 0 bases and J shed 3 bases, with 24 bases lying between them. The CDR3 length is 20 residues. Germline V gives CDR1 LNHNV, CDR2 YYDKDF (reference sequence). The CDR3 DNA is TGTGCCACCAGCAGAGATCCCTCGGACACGGGGACCCTCCTCAATCAGCCCCAGCATTTT. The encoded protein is CATSRDPSDTGTLLNQPQHF.

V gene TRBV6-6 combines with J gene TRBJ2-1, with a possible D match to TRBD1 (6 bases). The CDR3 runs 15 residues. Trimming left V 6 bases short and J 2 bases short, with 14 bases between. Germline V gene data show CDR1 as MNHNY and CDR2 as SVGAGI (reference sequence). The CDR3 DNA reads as TGTGCCAGCAGCCTGGGGGCAGTTGCCTACAATGAGCAGTTCTTC. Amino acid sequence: CASSLGAVAYNEQFF.

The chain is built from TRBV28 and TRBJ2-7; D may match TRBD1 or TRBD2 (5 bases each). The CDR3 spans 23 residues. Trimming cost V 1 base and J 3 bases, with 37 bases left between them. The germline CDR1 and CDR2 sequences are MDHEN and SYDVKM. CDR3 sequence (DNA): TGTGCCAGCAGTTTATTAGGACTTCCCCTACTGCGCGACAGATTACATGGTCGCTACGAGCAGTACTTC. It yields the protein CASSLLGLPLLRDRLHGRYEQYF.

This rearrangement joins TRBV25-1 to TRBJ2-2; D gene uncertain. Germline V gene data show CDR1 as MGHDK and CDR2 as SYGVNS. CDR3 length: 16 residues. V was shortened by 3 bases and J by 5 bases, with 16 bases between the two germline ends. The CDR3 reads CASSDRWPRGTGELFF. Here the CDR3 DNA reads TGTGCCAGCAGTGATAGGTGGCCCCGTGGGACCGGGGAGCTGTTTTTT.

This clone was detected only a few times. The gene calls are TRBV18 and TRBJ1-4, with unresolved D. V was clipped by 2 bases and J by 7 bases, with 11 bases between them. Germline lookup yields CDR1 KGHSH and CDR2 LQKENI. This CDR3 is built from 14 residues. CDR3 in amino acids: CASSPSIQIEKLFF. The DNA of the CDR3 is TGTGCCAGCTCACCATCTATACAGATTGAAAAACTGTTTTTT.

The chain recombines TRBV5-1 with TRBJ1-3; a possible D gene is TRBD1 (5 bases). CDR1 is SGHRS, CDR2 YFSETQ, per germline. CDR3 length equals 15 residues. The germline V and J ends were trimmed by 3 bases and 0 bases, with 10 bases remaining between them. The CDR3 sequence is CASSWGTASGNTIYF. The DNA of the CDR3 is TGCGCCAGCAGCTGGGGGACGGCCTCTGGAAACACCATATATTTT.

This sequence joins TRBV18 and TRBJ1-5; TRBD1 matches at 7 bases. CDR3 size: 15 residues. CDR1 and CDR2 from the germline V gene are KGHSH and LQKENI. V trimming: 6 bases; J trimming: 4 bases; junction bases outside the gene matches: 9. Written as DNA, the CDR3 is TGTGCCAGCTCCGATTCCGGGACAGCAAATCAGCCCCAGCATTTT. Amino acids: CASSDSGTANQPQHF.